This T cell receptor beta chain stems from a study of cytomegalovirus exposure and HLA in healthy donors. Overall study findings and caveats: Being indistinguishable, some V segments were excluded, TRBV6-2 and TRBV6-3 among them.

PCR involved 60 Vbeta and 13 Jbeta primers. TCRdb's copy holds only in-frame clones and misses some; the assay was immunoSEQ multiplex PCR. The table lists 200,000 or so clones, roughly 87% of them singletons. Notes on this clone: Its antigen is not known.

Germline CDR1 and CDR2: SGDLS and YYNGEE. Trimming left V 3 bases short and J 1 base short, with 7 bases between. The length of the CDR3 is 13 residues. The sample consisted of PBMCs. The genes are TRBV9 and TRBJ1-1; no firm D call. The source is a girl under three years old in good health and CMV-seronegative. Written as DNA, the CDR3 is TGTGCCAGCAGCGCCTCAGGGAACACTGAAGCTTTCTTT. Its translation: CASSASGNTEAFF.